A single sample gave rise to the 19 T cell receptor beta chains below, sequenced in a study of blood T cell repertoires in COVID-19. Repertoires were generated with immunoSEQ multiplex PCR, while TCRdb's copy carries only in-frame clones and drops some. The table includes some 300,000 clones, about nine tenths detected once. Sequencing used peripheral blood. These receptors were collected from a woman in her forties or fifties with COVID-19, enrolled during active disease.

The chain recombines TRBV4-1 with TRBJ1-1, with TRBD1 as a possible D gene (5 bases). The ends were cut back, 4 bases at V and 7 bases at J, with 19 bases in the middle. The CDR3 length is 15 residues. CDR1 and CDR2 (germline): MGHRA, YSYEKL. CDR3 region: CASSLPSSGVIEAFF. Here the CDR3 DNA reads TGCGCCAGCAGCCTTCCTTCCTCGGGGGTCATTGAAGCTTTCTTT.

The chain links TRBV27 to TRBJ1-5, with D perhaps TRBD1 (6 bases). The CDR3 is 17 residues long. The germline CDR1 and CDR2 sequences are MNHEY and SMNVEV (reference sequence). V was shortened by 6 bases and J by 3 bases, with 21 bases between the two germline ends. The CDR3 region is CASRPGGGAGTNQPQHF. As DNA, the CDR3 is TGTGCCAGCAGGCCCGGCGGGGGGGCGGGGACCAATCAGCCCCAGCATTTT.

The chain has TRBV29-1 and TRBJ1-1; D may be TRBD1 (6 bases). V was trimmed by 4 bases and J by 4 bases, leaving 13 bases between them. CDR1 and CDR2 from the germline V gene are SQVTM and ANQGSEA. This CDR3 is built from 13 residues. CDR3 loop: CSVARGGSTEAFF. The DNA for the CDR3 is TGCAGCGTTGCGAGGGGGGGTAGCACTGAAGCTTTCTTT.

Note on this clone: This same CDR3 is encoded by further DNA sequences in the sample. DNA of the CDR3: TGCGCCAGCAGCTTTAGGGGGAACACTGAAGCTTTCTTT. This gives the protein CASSFRGNTEAFF. The chain employs TRBV5-1 and TRBJ1-1; maybe TRBD1 (5 bases). V lost 2 bases and J lost 1, with 6 bases in between. There are 13 residues in the CDR3. Germline loops: CDR1 SGHRS, CDR2 YFSETQ.

J is TRBJ1-1 and V is TRBV29-1; 8 positions agree with TRBD1. Germline lookup yields CDR1 SQVTM and CDR2 ANQGSEA. The junction had 10 bases not matched to a gene; V was cut back by 8 bases and J by 14 bases. The CDR3 contains 10 residues. CDR3 sequence (DNA): TGCAGCCCATGGCAGGACAGGGCCTTCTTT. This translates into CSPWQDRAFF.

The chain joins TRBV7-9 to TRBJ1-5; tentatively, D is TRBD1 (6 bases). The CDR3 spans 14 residues. V was cut by 4 bases and J by 4 bases, with 11 bases left in between. Looked up from germline, CDR1 is SEHNR and CDR2 is FQNEAQ (reference sequence). The CDR3, as DNA: TGTGCCAGCAGCTCCGCCAGGGGAAATCAGCCCCAGCATTTT. Translation gives CASSSARGNQPQHF.

This chain connects TRBV11-3 to TRBJ1-2; 8 bases are a match to TRBD1. Looked up from germline, CDR1 is SGHNT and CDR2 is YENEEA. This CDR3 is 13 amino acids long. After removal of 4 bases from V and 5 bases from J, the junction contained 3 bases not matched to a gene. CDR3 protein: CASSSGQDYGYTF. CDR3 bases: TGTGCCAGCAGCTCGGGACAGGATTATGGCTACACCTTC.

The chain joins TRBV10-3 to TRBJ2-2; TRBD2 matches 13 bases. V gave up 10 bases and J gave up 8 bases; unmatched junction bases: 10. The CDR3 has 15 residues. CDR1 and CDR2 (germline): ENHRY, SYGVKD. Here the CDR3 DNA reads TGTGCCACTCCGAGGACTAGCGGGAGCTCTGGGGAGCTGTTTTTT. Amino acids: CATPRTSGSSGELFF.

This clone was found once. The genes are TRBV5-1 and TRBJ2-5; 11 nucleotides agree with TRBD2. The length of the CDR3 is 17 residues. The V gene end was trimmed by 4 bases and the J gene end by 5 bases; junction bases not matched to a gene: 13. The germline gives CDR1 SGHRS, CDR2 YFSETQ. This CDR3 reads CASSRITLAGDFETQYF. The CDR3 DNA sequence: TGCGCCAGCAGCAGAATAACACTAGCGGGAGACTTTGAGACCCAGTACTTC.

V gene TRBV9 combines with J gene TRBJ1-1, with 8 bases lining up with TRBD1. Germline assignment: CDR1 SGDLS and CDR2 YYNGEE. V shed 0 bases and J 5 bases; nucleotides not matched to a gene: 6. This CDR3 spans 15 amino acids. CDR3 DNA sequence: TGTGCCAGCAGCGTAGAGCCAGGGGGCTCTACTGAAGCTTTCTTT. Protein: CASSVEPGGSTEAFF. The whole variable domain, filled in from reference TRBV9 and TRBJ1-1, reads DSGVTQTPKHLITATGQRVTLRCSPRSGDLSVYWYQQSLDQGLQFLIQYYNGEERAKGNILERFSAQQFPDLHSELNLSSLELGDSALYFCASSVEPGGSTEAFFGQGTRLTVV.

This clone has a handful of counts. The chain combines TRBV5-1 with TRBJ2-7, with unresolved D. This CDR3 spans 12 amino acids. The germline V gene has CDR1 SGHRS and CDR2 YFSETQ. Trimming removed 0 bases at V and 6 bases at J, with 7 bases between. The CDR3 loop reads CASSLAGPEQYF. The DNA for the CDR3 is TGCGCCAGCAGCTTGGCTGGGCCCGAGCAGTACTTC.

The sample holds one count of this clone. This rearrangement joins TRBV13 to TRBJ1-5, with TRBD1 matching over 7 bases. J lost 0 bases, V lost 4 bases, and 9 bases had no gene match. The CDR3 has 17 amino acids. Germline V gives CDR1 PRHDT, CDR2 FYEKMQ (reference sequence). CDR3 nucleotides: TGTGCCAGCAGCTCCCGGAAACAGGGGACTAGCAATCAGCCCCAGCATTTT. Its translation: CASSSRKQGTSNQPQHF.

The rearrangement links TRBV27 to TRBJ2-7; 11 bases fit TRBD2. Losses at the gene ends were 2 bases for V and 3 bases for J; bases not matched to a gene: 6. This CDR3 has 16 amino acids. CDR1 MNHEY and CDR2 SMNVEV come from the germline V gene (reference sequence). The CDR3, as DNA: TGTGCCAGCAGTTTACTAGGGACTAGCGGATTCTACGAGCAGTACTTC. Translation gives CASSLLGTSGFYEQYF.

This chain uses TRBV11-3 with TRBJ2-7; no reliable D call. The CDR3 totals 16 residues. V was trimmed by 0 bases and J by 0 bases, leaving 12 bases between them. Germline CDR1 is SGHNT and CDR2 is YENEEA. The CDR3 spells CASSLEAVSYSYEQYF. CDR3 DNA sequence: TGTGCCAGCAGCTTAGAAGCCGTATCTTACTCCTACGAGCAGTACTTC. Variable domain in full (rest from reference TRBV11-3 and TRBJ2-7): EAGVVQSPRYKIIEKKQPVAFWCNPISGHNTLYWYLQNLGQGPELLIRYENEEAVDDSQLPKDRFSAERLKGVDSTLKIQPAELGDSAVYLCASSLEAVSYSYEQYFGPGTRLTVT.

The chain employs TRBV24-1 and TRBJ2-7, with 7 bases lining up with TRBD2. From germline, CDR1 is KGHDR and CDR2 SFDVKD. The junction had 11 bases not matched to a gene; V was cut back by 4 bases and J by 3 bases. The CDR3 totals 16 residues. CDR3 in DNA: TGTGCCACCAGTGACTCCGGACTAGGCGGAGGCTACGAGCAGTACTTC. Its protein product is CATSDSGLGGGYEQYF.

The chain employs TRBV5-1 and TRBJ2-2; perhaps TRBD2 as D (5 bases). CDR3 size: 14 residues. The V gene lost 5 bases and the J gene lost 5 bases, with 13 bases spanning the gap. Germline CDR1 is SGHRS and CDR2 is YFSETQ. CDR3 protein: CASSPTRPTGELFF. CDR3 in DNA: TGCGCCAGCAGTCCTACTAGGCCGACCGGGGAGCTGTTTTTT.

This sequence joins TRBV14 and TRBJ2-3, with 7 nucleotides matching TRBD2. J was trimmed by 0 bases and V by 7 bases; bases with no gene match: 10. In germline, CDR1 is SGHDN, CDR2 FVKESK. The CDR3 length is 16 residues. The CDR3 nucleotides read TGTGCCAGCACCTCCGGGACTACCCACAGCACAGATACGCAGTATTTT. Its translation: CASTSGTTHSTDTQYF.

V usage is TRBV12-3 or TRBV12-4 and J usage is TRBJ1-1; perhaps TRBD1 as D (5 bases). Trimming stripped 3 bases from V and 10 bases from J, with 9 bases between. The CDR3 is 11 amino acids. CDR3 amino acids: CASSLGRAAFF. CDR3 coding DNA: TGTGCCAGCAGTTTGGGCAGGGCAGCTTTCTTT.

In DNA form, the CDR3 reads TGTGCCAGCTCACCAGACTTAGCCAAAAACATTCAGTACTTC. Translation: CASSPDLAKNIQYF. The chain recombines TRBV18 with TRBJ2-4, with unresolved D. Germline CDR1 KGHSH, CDR2 LQKENI. The germline V and J ends were trimmed by 2 bases and 0 bases, with 5 bases remaining between them. The CDR3 is 14 residues long.